This T cell receptor beta chain was captured in a study of identical twins. A note on this clonotype: Its matching antigen is unknown.

MiXCR, run by TCRdb on the 5' RACE reads, gives a single entry per CDR3 protein. The sample holds roughly 240,000 distinct CDR3 sequences; 7% to 8.5% are singletons and the top ten take 5.4%. This CDR3 comprises 17 residues. Trimming cost V 0 bases and J 2 bases; bases outside gene matches: 6. In germline, CDR1 is SGDLS, CDR2 YYNGEE. General study points: Invariant MAIT and iNKT cells are populations that could partly confound zero-insertion analyses. Weaker excess twin sharing was observed in beta out-of-frame sequences.

In addition, the sample was reused for a study of yellow fever vaccine responses in identical twins.

Sequencing was performed on CD8+ T cells sorted from blood. The chain recombines TRBV9 with TRBJ2-1; TRBD2 matches at 9 bases. This receptor was taken from a woman in her late teens or twenties in good health. CDR3 sequence reads: CASSVARLAETYNEQFF. For the CDR3, the DNA is TGTGCCAGCAGCGTAGCTAGACTAGCGGAAACCTACAATGAGCAGTTCTTC.